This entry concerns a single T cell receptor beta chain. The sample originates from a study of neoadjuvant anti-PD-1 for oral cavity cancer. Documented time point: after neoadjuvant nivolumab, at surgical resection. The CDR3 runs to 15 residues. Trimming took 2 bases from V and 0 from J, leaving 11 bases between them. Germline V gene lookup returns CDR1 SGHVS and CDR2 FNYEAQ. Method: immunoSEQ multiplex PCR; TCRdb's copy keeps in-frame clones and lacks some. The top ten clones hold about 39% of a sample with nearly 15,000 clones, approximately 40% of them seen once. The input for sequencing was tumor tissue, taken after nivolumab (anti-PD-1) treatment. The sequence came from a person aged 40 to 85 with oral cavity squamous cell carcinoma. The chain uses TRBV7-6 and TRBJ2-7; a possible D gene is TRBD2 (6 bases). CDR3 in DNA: TGTGCCAGCAGCTTATGGGACGGGAGCTCCTACGAGCAGTACTTC. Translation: CASSLWDGSSYEQYF.